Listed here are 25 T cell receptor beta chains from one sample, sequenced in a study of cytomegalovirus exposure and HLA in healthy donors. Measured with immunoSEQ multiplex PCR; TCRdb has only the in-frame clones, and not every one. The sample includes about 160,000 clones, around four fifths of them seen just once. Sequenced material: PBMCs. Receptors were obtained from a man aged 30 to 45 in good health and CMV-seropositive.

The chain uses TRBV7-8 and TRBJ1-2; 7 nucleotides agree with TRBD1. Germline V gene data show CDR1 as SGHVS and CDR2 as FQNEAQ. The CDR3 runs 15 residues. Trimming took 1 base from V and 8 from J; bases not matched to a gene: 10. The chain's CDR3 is CASSLVGGGAGGYTF. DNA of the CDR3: TGTGCCAGCAGCTTAGTAGGAGGGGGCGCAGGGGGCTACACCTTC.

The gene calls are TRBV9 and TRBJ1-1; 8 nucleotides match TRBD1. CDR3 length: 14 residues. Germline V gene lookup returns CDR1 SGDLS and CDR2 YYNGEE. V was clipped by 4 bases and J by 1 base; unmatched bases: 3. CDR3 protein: CASSPTGANTEAFF. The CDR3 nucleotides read TGTGCCAGCAGCCCGACAGGGGCGAACACTGAAGCTTTCTTT.

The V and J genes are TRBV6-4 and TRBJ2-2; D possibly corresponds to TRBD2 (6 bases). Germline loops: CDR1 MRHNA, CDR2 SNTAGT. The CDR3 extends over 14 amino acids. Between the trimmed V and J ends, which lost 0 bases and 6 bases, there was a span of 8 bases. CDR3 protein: CASSDSEGSGELFF. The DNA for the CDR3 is TGTGCCAGCAGTGACTCGGAGGGATCCGGGGAGCTGTTTTTT.

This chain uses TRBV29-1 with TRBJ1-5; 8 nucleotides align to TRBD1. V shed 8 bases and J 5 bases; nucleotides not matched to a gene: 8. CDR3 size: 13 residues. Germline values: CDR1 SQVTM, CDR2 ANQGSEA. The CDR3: CSSGQGRDQPQHF. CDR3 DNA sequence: TGCAGCTCCGGACAGGGACGGGATCAGCCCCAGCATTTT.

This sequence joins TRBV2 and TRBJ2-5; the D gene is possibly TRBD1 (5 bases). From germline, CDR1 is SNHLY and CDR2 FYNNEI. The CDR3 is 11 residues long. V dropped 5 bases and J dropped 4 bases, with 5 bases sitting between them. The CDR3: CASSRGETQYF. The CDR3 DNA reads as TGTGCCAGCAGTAGGGGAGAGACCCAGTACTTC.

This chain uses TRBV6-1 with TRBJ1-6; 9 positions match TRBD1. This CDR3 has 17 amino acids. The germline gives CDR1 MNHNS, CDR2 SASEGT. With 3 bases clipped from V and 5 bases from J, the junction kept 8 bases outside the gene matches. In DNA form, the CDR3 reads TGTGCCAGCAGTGACCTACAGGGGGCAGGTAATAATTCACCCCTCCACTTT. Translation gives CASSDLQGAGNNSPLHF.

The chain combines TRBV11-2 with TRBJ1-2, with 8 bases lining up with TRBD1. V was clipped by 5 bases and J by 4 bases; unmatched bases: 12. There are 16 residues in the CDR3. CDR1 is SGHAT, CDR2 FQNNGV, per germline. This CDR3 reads CASSRVMDRDTYGYTF. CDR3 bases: TGTGCCAGCAGCCGAGTGATGGACAGGGATACCTATGGCTACACCTTC.

The CDR3 loop is CASSESVTGGLSAYEQYF. CDR3 DNA: TGTGCCAGCAGTGAATCAGTGACAGGAGGTCTTTCGGCCTACGAGCAGTACTTC. The V call is TRBV25-1, the J call TRBJ2-7, with D perhaps matching TRBD1 (6 bases). The CDR3 sequence is 18 residues long. The ends were cut back, 1 base at V and 2 bases at J, with 21 bases in the middle. Germline CDR1 is MGHDK and CDR2 is SYGVNS.

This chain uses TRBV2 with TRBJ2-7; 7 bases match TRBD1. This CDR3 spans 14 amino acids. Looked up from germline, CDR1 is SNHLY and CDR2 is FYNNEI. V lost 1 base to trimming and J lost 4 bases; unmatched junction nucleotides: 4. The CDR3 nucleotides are TGTGCCAGCAGTGAAGGGGACAGTATGTACGAGCAGTACTTC. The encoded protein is CASSEGDSMYEQYF.

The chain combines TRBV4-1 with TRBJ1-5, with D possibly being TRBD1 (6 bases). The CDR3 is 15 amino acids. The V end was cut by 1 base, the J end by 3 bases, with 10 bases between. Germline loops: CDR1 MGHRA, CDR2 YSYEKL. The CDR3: CASSQGQGTNQPQHF. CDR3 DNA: TGCGCCAGCAGCCAAGGGCAGGGGACCAATCAGCCCCAGCATTTT.

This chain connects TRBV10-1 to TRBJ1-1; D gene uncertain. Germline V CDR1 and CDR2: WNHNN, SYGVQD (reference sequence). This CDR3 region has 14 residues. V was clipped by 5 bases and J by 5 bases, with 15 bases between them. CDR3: CASSIDLTGTEAFF. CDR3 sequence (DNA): TGCGCCAGCAGTATCGACTTAACCGGGACTGAAGCTTTCTTT.

The CDR3 sequence: CASSLVGLSSYEQYF. The CDR3 bases are TGTGCCAGCAGCTTAGTTGGACTGAGCTCCTACGAGCAGTACTTC. The chain couples TRBV7-9 to TRBJ2-7, with a tentative D call TRBD2 (5 bases). Germline V CDR1 and CDR2: SEHNR, FQNEAQ (reference sequence). Trimming took 1 base from V and 0 from J, leaving 10 bases between them. CDR3 size: 15 residues.

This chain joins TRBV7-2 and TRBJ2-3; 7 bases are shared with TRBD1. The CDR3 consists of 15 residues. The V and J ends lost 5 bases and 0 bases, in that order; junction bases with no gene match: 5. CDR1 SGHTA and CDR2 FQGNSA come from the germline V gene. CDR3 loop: CASSPDRTSTDTQYF. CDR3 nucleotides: TGTGCCAGCAGCCCGGACAGGACTAGCACAGATACGCAGTATTTT.

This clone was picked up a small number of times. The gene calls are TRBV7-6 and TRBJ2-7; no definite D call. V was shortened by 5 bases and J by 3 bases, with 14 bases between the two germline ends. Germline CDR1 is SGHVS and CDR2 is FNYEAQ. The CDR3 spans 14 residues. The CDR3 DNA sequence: TGTGCCAGCAGCCCGAGACGGGTCCACTACGAGCAGTACTTC. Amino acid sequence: CASSPRRVHYEQYF. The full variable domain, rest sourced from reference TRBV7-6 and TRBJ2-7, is GAGVSQSPRYKVTKRGQDVALRCDPISGHVSLYWYRQALGQGPEFLTYFNYEAQQDKSGLPNDRFSAERPEGSISTLTIQRTEQRDSAMYRCASSPRRVHYEQYFGPGTRLTVT.

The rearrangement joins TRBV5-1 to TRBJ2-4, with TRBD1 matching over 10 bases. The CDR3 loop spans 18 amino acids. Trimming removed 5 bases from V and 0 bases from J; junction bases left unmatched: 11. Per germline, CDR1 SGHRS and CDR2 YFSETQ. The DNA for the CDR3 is TGCGCCAGCAGTCGGGACAGGGGACCCAACCTAGCCAAAAACATTCAGTACTTC. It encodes CASSRDRGPNLAKNIQYF. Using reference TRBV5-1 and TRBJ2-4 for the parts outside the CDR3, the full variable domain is KAGVTQTPRYLIKTRGQQVTLSCSPISGHRSVSWYQQTPGQGLQFLFEYFSETQRNKGNFPGRFSGRQFSNSRSEMNVSTLELGDSALYLCASSRDRGPNLAKNIQYFGAGTRLSVL.

The CDR3 region has the DNA TGTGCCAGCAGCCCGGGACAGTTAGTTAATCAGCCCCAGCATTTT. Residues: CASSPGQLVNQPQHF. This chain joins TRBV5-5 and TRBJ1-5; 7 nucleotides agree with TRBD1. CDR3 size: 15 residues. Germline V gives CDR1 SGHKS, CDR2 YYEKEE (reference sequence). J gave up 4 bases and V 4 bases, and 8 bases lay outside the gene matches.

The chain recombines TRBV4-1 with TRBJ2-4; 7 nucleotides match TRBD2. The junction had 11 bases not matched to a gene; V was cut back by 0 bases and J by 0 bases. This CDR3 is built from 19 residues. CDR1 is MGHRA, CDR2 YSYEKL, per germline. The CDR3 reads CASSQDHGGRGLAKNIQYF. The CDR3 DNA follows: TGCGCCAGCAGCCAAGATCATGGAGGGAGGGGCTTAGCCAAAAACATTCAGTACTTC.

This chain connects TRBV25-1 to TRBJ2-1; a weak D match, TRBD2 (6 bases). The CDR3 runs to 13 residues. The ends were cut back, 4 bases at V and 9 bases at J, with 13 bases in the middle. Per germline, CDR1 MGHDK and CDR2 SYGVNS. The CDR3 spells CASSAAGGSEQFF. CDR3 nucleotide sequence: TGTGCCAGCAGTGCCGCCGGGGGTAGTGAGCAGTTCTTC.

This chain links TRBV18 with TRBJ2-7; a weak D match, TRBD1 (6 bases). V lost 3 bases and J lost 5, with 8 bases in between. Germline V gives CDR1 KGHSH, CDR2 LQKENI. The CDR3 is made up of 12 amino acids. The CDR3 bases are TGTGCCAGCTCACCGGGGGCAGACGAGCAGTACTTC. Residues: CASSPGADEQYF.

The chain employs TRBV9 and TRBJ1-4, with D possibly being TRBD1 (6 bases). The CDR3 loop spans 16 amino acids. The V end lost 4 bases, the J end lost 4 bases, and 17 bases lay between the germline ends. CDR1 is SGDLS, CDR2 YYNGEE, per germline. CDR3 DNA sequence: TGTGCCAGCAGCCCACGGGTGACAGGTCATAATGAAAAACTGTTTTTT. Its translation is CASSPRVTGHNEKLFF.

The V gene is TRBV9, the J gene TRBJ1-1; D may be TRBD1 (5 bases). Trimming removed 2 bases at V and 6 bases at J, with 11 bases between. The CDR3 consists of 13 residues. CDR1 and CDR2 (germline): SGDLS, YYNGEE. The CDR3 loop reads CASSVQGRAEAFF. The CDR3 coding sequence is TGTGCCAGCAGCGTCCAGGGAAGGGCTGAAGCTTTCTTT.

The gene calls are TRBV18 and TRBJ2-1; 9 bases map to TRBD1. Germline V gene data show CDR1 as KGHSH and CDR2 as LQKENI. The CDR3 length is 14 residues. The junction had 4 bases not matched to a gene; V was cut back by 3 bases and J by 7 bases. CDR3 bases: TGTGCCAGCTCACCTGGACAGGGGAATAATGAGCAGTTCTTC. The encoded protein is CASSPGQGNNEQFF.

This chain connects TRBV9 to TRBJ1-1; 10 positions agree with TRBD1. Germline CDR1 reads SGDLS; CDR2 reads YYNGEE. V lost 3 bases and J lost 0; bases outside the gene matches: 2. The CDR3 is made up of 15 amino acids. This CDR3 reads CASSEGQGLNTEAFF. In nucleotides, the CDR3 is TGTGCCAGCAGCGAGGGACAGGGGTTGAACACTGAAGCTTTCTTT.

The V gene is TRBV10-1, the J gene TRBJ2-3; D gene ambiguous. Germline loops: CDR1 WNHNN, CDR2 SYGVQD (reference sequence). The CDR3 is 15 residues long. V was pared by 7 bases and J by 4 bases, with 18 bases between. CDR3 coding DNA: TGCGCCAGCACCATCGGGTCAACATTGCCAGATACGCAGTATTTT. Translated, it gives CASTIGSTLPDTQYF.

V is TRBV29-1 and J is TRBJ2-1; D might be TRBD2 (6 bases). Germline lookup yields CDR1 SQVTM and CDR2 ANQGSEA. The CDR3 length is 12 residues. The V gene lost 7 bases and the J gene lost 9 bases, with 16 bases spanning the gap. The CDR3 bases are TGCAGCGCTCCTCCGTGGGGAGGTGAGCAGTTCTTC. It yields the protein CSAPPWGGEQFF.